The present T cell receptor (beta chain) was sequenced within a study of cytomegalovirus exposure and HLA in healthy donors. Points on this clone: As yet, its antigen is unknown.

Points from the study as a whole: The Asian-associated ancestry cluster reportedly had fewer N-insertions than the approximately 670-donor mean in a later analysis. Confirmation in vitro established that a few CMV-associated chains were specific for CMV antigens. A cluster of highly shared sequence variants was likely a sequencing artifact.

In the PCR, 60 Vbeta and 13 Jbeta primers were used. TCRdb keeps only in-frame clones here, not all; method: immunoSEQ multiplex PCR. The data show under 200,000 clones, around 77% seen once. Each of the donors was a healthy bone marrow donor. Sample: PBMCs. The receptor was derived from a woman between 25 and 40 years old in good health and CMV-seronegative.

CDR3 amino acids: CASSPGTSGGAWGETQYF. DNA of the CDR3: TGTGCCAGCAGCCCAGGGACTAGCGGGGGGGCCTGGGGAGAGACCCAGTACTTC. The rearrangement links TRBV7-9 to TRBJ2-5; 16 bases match TRBD2. Losses at the gene ends were 5 bases for V and 4 bases for J; bases not matched to a gene: 10. CDR3 length: 18 amino acids. Germline lookup yields CDR1 SEHNR and CDR2 FQNEAQ (reference sequence).